What follows describes a single T cell receptor beta chain. Its antigen specificity is not known. The sample holds no much larger clone one base away, and base qualities are not on file. The sample belongs to a study of PD-1 blockade in classical Hodgkin lymphoma (dated by TCRdb to about 2020). Notes on the research overall: Nivolumab dosing was 3 mg/kg intravenously every 2 weeks, continuing until either disease progression or unacceptable toxicity. The study used TCR beta sequencing and CyTOF to define a peripheral blood immune signature of response to PD-1 blockade in classical Hodgkin lymphoma.

Spanning cysteine to phenylalanine, the CDR3 consists of 11 amino acids. The retained sequence is limited to the CDR3, 33 bases, with the frame set at the first base. V is cut by 3 bases and J by 12 bases, and the space between the germline ends is 12 bases. The germline V gene (reference sequence) yields DFQATT for CDR1 and SNEGSKA for CDR2. General study outcomes and caveats: The study was restricted to a single clinical trial cohort, and the causes of repertoire differences, possibly disease activity or prior therapy, were left undefined. Trial patients with a complete response had baseline diversity similar to that of newly diagnosed patients, while partial responders and progressors had significantly lower diversity. Lower diversity was observed in patients in whom nivolumab was started less than 1 year after ASCT, and these patients were excluded from later analyses so that confounding by immune reconstitution would be avoided. Baseline TCR diversity was reported as lower in newly diagnosed patients than in healthy donors, and lower still in relapsed/refractory patients. CD4+ but not CD8+ TCR diversity rose significantly by C4D1 (p=0.0027 vs p=0.16), most apparent in complete responders (p=0.02).

This specimen's time point label, per the study, means: cycle 1 day 1 (C1D1), immediately before nivolumab initiation. All trial patients had relapsed after autologous stem cell transplantation, with cohorts A, B and C differing in prior brentuximab vedotin exposure. A Miltenyi CD4+ T cell isolation kit was used for magnetic negative selection to purify CD4+ T cells from thawed PBMCs. The trial cohort included 55 to 65 patients with relapsed/refractory classical Hodgkin lymphoma, and each patient had a best overall response of complete response, partial response or progressive disease. Trial patients were treated with single-agent nivolumab in the multi-cohort phase II CheckMate 205 trial. An independent review committee assessed best overall response using the 2007 International Working Group response criteria. Trial PBMCs were obtained immediately prior to nivolumab initiation (C1D1) and on therapy at cycle 2 day 1 and cycle 4 day 1. After peripheral blood was drawn into 8 mL Vacutainer Cell Preparation Tubes, PBMCs were isolated by centrifugation and then cryopreserved. Purified CD4+ and CD8+ fractions were prepared only for cases in which an additional PBMC sample was available. Magnetically labelled cells were depleted on LS columns in a quadroMACS separator, and the flow-through was collected as the purified fraction.

Genomic DNA was extracted with the Qiagen DNeasy kit from unsorted PBMCs and from negatively selected CD4+ and CD8+ fractions. Amplification of TCR beta CDR3 regions was done by immunoSEQ multiplex PCR with primers that anneal to V and J segments. Amplification bias was minimized using a synthetic immune receptor repertoire, and residual bias was removed computationally after sequencing. In the original analysis: Custom Python scripts were used to quantify repertoire diversity as the Shannon entropy index. Unsorted, CD4+ and CD8+ repertoires were analyzed separately, except in combined analyses where CD4+ and CD8+ sequences were merged in silico. A clone counted as expanded when the clone's frequency after treatment rose at least 2-fold relative to C1D1, and clones undetected at baseline were given a pseudocount of 0.5. Clones with 0 or 1 copy at C1D1 were classified as singleton clones, and clones with 2 or more copies were classified as non-singleton clones. Clones expanded in unsorted samples were assigned a CD4+, CD8+ or unknown annotation through matching of protein sequences in sorted samples from the same patient. Wilcoxon tests were applied to paired samples to test diversity changes from C1D1 to C4D1. Here the immuneACCESS table is served through TCRdb, limited to in-frame sequences with V and J called. Missing clones are a known gap in these copies; in checked studies unresolved V genes cover under half, and the rest lacks a known reason. V, J and clone size were drawn from that table, and D and trimming were deduced from the DNA. The sample profile shows some 4,200 clones; roughly 86% of them were found once. The ten biggest clones cover around 26% of the sample.

The source of this sequence is a human donor with classical Hodgkin lymphoma. The source material was CD4+ T cells from blood, sampled at baseline. The rearranged chain carries TRBV20-1 and TRBJ2-1; D gene: possibly TRBD2, on 5 matching bases. In nucleotides, the sequence is TGCAGTGCTAGGCCCTATGGAGGGCAGTTCTTC. This translates into CSARPYGGQFF.